These 12 T cell receptor beta chains were all obtained from the same sample, sequenced in a study of radiation and T cells in renal cell carcinoma. This sample's treatment: treatment-naive control, cytoreductive nephrectomy. The repertoire was sequenced with immunoSEQ multiplex PCR; TCRdb's copy has only in-frame clones and lacks some. This sample has about 25,000 clones, with about 62% found just once. This specimen was tumor tissue, taken from a patient whose treatment was nephrectomy without radiotherapy. The receptor set was obtained from a man in his forties with renal cell carcinoma.

V usage is TRBV14 and J usage is TRBJ2-7; D is ambiguous. Germline values: CDR1 SGHDN, CDR2 FVKESK. Trimming removed 4 bases from V and 4 bases from J, with 8 bases in between. The CDR3 loop spans 12 amino acids. CDR3 residues: CASSLSGYEQYF. CDR3 nucleotide sequence: TGTGCCAGCAGCCTTTCAGGTTACGAGCAGTACTTC. Using reference TRBV14 and TRBJ2-7 for the parts outside the CDR3, the full variable domain is EAGVTQFPSHSVIEKGQTVTLRCDPISGHDNLYWYRRVMGKEIKFLLHFVKESKQDESGMPNNRFLAERTGGTYSTLKVQPAELEDSGVYFCASSLSGYEQYFGPGTRLTVT.

The CDR3 bases are TGTGCCAGCAGCTTGGGGGGGCGGCACCAAGAGACCCAGTACTTC. Protein product: CASSLGGRHQETQYF. The V and J genes are TRBV5-4 and TRBJ2-5; the D gene is possibly TRBD1 (6 bases). The CDR3 has 15 amino acids. The ends were cut back, 0 bases at V and 0 bases at J, with 9 bases in the middle. The V gene's germline CDR1 is SGHNT and CDR2 YYREEE (reference sequence).

Of note for this clone: At the DNA level, this CDR3 is encoded by other sequences in the same sample as well. J is TRBJ1-1 and V is TRBV19; 8 bases are shared with TRBD1. Germline values: CDR1 LNHDA, CDR2 SQIVND (reference sequence). CDR3 size: 15 residues. J was trimmed by 4 bases and V by 4 bases; bases with no gene match: 8. The CDR3 DNA follows: TGTGCCAGTAGTAGGGGTGACAGGGGAGTCACTGAAGCTTTCTTT. Its translation: CASSRGDRGVTEAFF.

V gene TRBV5-1 combines with J gene TRBJ2-5, with D possibly matching TRBD1 (8 bases). Trimming stripped 2 bases from V and 3 bases from J, with 11 bases between. Germline V gives CDR1 SGHRS, CDR2 YFSETQ. The CDR3 is 14 amino acids. In nucleotides, the CDR3 is TGCGCCAGCAGCTTTACAGGGGGGGAAGAGACCCAGTACTTC. Its protein product is CASSFTGGEETQYF.

The CDR3 bases are TGCGCCAGCAGCCCGGGGACTCTCTACACCGGGGAGCTGTTTTTT. This codes for CASSPGTLYTGELFF. The chain couples TRBV5-1 to TRBJ2-2, with a weak D call TRBD2 (6 bases). The CDR3 has 15 residues. Trimming stripped 4 bases from V and 3 bases from J, with 13 bases between. Germline lookup yields CDR1 SGHRS and CDR2 YFSETQ.

The rearrangement joins TRBV7-9 to TRBJ2-3; D may be TRBD1 (6 bases). CDR3 length equals 14 residues. Germline V lookup: CDR1 SEHNR, CDR2 FQNEAQ (reference sequence). The ends were cut back, 2 bases at V and 2 bases at J, with 8 bases in the middle. The CDR3 here is CASSLQGPTDTQYF. The CDR3 nucleotides are TGTGCCAGCAGCTTACAGGGGCCCACAGATACGCAGTATTTT.

The table lists this clone with a few counts. V usage is TRBV2 and J usage is TRBJ2-5; unclear D gene. CDR3 length equals 14 residues. V dropped 0 bases and J dropped 3 bases, with 8 bases sitting between them. Germline CDR1 SNHLY, CDR2 FYNNEI. Here the CDR3 DNA reads TGTGCCAGCAGTGAAGCGCTTCTGAAAGAGACCCAGTACTTC. Translation gives CASSEALLKETQYF.

The CDR3 nucleotides are TGTGCCGCTCAGGAAACTGGAAACACCATATATTTT. This encodes CAAQETGNTIYF. The chain links TRBV30 to TRBJ1-3; D remains ambiguous. Germline loops: CDR1 GTSNPN, CDR2 SVGIG (reference sequence). V was cut by 8 bases and J by 2 bases, with 10 bases left in between. The CDR3 covers 12 residues.

The chain joins TRBV27 to TRBJ2-7, with D perhaps TRBD1 (5 bases). Germline CDR1 reads MNHEY; CDR2 reads SMNVEV (reference sequence). The CDR3 totals 14 residues. The V end lost 3 bases, the J end lost 4 bases, and 13 bases lay between the germline ends. The CDR3 loop is CASSLSRVGYEQYF. The CDR3 DNA follows: TGTGCCAGCAGTTTGTCCAGGGTGGGGTACGAGCAGTACTTC.

The chain couples TRBV18 to TRBJ2-4, with D perhaps matching TRBD2 (6 bases). Per the germline V gene, CDR1 is KGHSH and CDR2 is LQKENI. This CDR3 has 15 residues. V lost 2 bases to trimming and J lost 1 base, with 9 bases between them. The CDR3, as DNA: TGTGCCAGCTCACCAGCGGGGCGGGCCAAAAACATTCAGTACTTC. This gives the protein CASSPAGRAKNIQYF.

The chain links TRBV14 to TRBJ2-3, with TRBD2 matching 8 bases. CDR1 and CDR2 from the germline V gene are SGHDN and FVKESK. V shed 4 bases and J 5 bases; nucleotides not matched to a gene: 11. CDR3 length equals 16 residues. CDR3 protein: CASSPRWRGAGDTQYF. The DNA of the CDR3 is TGTGCCAGCAGCCCCCGCTGGCGGGGGGCCGGAGATACGCAGTATTTT. Complete variable domain (other parts from reference TRBV14 and TRBJ2-3): EAGVTQFPSHSVIEKGQTVTLRCDPISGHDNLYWYRRVMGKEIKFLLHFVKESKQDESGMPNNRFLAERTGGTYSTLKVQPAELEDSGVYFCASSPRWRGAGDTQYFGPGTRLTVL.

The chain joins TRBV7-2 to TRBJ1-1, with a tentative D call TRBD1 (6 bases). The CDR3 runs 13 residues. In germline, CDR1 is SGHTA, CDR2 FQGNSA. V lost 5 bases to trimming and J lost 1 base, with 8 bases between them. CDR3 DNA sequence: TGTGCCAGCAGCCCGGGACAGAACACTGAAGCTTTCTTT. Its protein product is CASSPGQNTEAFF.